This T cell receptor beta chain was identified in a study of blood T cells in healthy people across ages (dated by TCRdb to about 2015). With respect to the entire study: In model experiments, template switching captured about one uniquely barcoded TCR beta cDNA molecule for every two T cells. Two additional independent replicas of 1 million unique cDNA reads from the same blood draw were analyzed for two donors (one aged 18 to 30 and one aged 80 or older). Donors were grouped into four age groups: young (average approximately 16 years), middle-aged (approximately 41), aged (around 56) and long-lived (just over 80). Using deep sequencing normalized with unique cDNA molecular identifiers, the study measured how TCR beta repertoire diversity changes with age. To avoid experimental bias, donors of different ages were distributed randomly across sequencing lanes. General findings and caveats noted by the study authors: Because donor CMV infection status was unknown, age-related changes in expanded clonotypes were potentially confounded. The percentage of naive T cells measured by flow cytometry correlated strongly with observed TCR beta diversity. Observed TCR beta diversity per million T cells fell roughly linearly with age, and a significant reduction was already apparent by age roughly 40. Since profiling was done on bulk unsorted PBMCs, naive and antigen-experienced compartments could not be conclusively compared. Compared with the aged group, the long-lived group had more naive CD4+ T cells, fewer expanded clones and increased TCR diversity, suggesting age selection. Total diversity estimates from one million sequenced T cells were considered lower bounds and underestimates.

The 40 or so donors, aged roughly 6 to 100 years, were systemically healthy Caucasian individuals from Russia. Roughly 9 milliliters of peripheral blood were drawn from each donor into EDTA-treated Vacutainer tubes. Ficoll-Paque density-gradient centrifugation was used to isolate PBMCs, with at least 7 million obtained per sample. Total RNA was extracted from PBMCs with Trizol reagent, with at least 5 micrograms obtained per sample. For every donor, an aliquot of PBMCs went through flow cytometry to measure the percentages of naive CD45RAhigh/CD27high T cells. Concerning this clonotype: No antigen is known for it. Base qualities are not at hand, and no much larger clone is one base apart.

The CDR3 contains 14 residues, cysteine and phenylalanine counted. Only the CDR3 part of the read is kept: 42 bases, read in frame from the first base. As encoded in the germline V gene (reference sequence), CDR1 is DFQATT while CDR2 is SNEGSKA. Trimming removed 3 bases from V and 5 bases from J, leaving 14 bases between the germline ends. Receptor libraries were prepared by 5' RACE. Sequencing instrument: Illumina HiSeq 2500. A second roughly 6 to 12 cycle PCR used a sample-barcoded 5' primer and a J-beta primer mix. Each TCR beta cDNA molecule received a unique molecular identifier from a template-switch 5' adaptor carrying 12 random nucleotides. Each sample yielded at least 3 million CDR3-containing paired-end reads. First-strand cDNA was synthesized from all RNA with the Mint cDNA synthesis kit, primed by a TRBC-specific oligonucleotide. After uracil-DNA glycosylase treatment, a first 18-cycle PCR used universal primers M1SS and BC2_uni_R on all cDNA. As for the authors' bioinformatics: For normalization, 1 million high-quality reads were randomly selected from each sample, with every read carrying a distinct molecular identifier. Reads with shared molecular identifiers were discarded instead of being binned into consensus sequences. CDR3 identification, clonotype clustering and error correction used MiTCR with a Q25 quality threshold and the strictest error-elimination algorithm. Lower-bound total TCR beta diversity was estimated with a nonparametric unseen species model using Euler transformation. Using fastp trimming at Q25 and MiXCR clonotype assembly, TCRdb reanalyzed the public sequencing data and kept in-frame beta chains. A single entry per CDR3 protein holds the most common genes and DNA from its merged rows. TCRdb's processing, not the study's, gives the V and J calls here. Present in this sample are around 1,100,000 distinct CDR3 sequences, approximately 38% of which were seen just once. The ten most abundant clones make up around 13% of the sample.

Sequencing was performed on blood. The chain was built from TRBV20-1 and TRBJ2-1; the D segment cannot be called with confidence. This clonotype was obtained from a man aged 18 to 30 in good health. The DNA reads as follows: TGCAGTGCTAGGAATGTCAGGATCGACAATGAGCAGTTCTTC. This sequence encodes CSARNVRIDNEQFF.